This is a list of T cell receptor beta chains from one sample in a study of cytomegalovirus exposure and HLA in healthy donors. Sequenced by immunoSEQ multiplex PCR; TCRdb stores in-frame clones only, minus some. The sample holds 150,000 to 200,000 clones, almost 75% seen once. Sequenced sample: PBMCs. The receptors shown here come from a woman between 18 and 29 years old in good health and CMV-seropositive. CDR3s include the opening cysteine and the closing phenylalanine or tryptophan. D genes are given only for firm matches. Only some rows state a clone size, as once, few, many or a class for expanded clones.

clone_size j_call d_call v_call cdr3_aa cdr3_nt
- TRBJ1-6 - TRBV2 CASSGRQGSNSPLHF TGTGCCAGCAGTGGCCGACAAGGTTCGAATTCACCCCTCCACTTT
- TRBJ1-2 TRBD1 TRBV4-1 CASSQDRALGYGYTF TGCGCCAGCAGCCAGGACAGGGCTCTTGGCTATGGCTACACCTTC
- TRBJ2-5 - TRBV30 CVWSVGLAQETQYF TGTGTCTGGAGTGTAGGGCTAGCACAAGAGACCCAGTACTTC
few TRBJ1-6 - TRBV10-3 CAISGRTNSPLHF TGTGCCATCAGTGGGCGGACAAATTCACCCCTCCACTTT
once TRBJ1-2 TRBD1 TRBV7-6 CASTDPGQDGYTF TGTGCCAGCACAGATCCGGGACAGGATGGCTACACCTTC
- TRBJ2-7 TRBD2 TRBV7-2 CASSFGLAGGGNSYEQYF TGTGCCAGCAGCTTTGGACTAGCGGGGGGGGGTAACTCCTACGAGCAGTACTTC
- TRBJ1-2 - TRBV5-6 CASSLGRNYGYTF TGTGCCAGCAGCTTGGGTCGGAACTATGGCTACACCTTC
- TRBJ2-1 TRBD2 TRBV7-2 CASSVTSGPYNEQFF TGTGCCAGCAGCGTAACTAGCGGGCCGTACAATGAGCAGTTCTTC
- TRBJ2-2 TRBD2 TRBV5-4 CASSLGAGGSMNTGELFF TGTGCCAGCAGCTTAGGAGCGGGGGGCTCCATGAACACCGGGGAGCTGTTTTTT
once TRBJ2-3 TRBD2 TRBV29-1 CSVGVAGPLTDTQYF TGCAGCGTTGGAGTAGCGGGCCCCCTCACAGATACGCAGTATTTT
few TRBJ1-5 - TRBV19 CASGAYSNQPQHF TGTGCCAGTGGGGCGTATAGCAATCAGCCCCAGCATTTT
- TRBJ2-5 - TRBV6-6 CASTNRPETQYF TGTGCCAGCACCAACAGGCCAGAGACCCAGTACTTC